Described below is a single T cell receptor beta chain sequence and its context. The antigen is undetermined. The CDR3 is 15 residues long. V shed 4 bases, J shed 0 bases, and the junction held 2 bases outside the gene matches. The germline V gene encodes CDR1 SGHTA and CDR2 FQGNSA. This sample is drawn from a study of graft-versus-host responses after intestinal transplantation. Study information: Following induction with anti-thymocyte globulin, all recipients were given tacrolimus and steroids for approximately three years.

The protocol was immunoSEQ multiplex PCR, while the TCRdb copy is restricted to in-frame clones and leaves out a portion. The table has fewer than 110,000 clones, more than 85% seen once. Overall study results and limits: Early post-transplant HvG declines were associated with peak circulating GvH clone levels.

The sequenced sample was unstimulated CD8+ T cells sorted from spleen or lymph node cells, obtained before intestinal transplant. This clonotype originated in a human donor who received an intestinal transplant. This chain links TRBV7-2 with TRBJ2-3; 9 nucleotides agree with TRBD2. CDR3 in DNA: TGTGCCAGCAGCTCTAGCGGGGCTAGCACAGATACGCAGTATTTT. Its translation: CASSSSGASTDTQYF.